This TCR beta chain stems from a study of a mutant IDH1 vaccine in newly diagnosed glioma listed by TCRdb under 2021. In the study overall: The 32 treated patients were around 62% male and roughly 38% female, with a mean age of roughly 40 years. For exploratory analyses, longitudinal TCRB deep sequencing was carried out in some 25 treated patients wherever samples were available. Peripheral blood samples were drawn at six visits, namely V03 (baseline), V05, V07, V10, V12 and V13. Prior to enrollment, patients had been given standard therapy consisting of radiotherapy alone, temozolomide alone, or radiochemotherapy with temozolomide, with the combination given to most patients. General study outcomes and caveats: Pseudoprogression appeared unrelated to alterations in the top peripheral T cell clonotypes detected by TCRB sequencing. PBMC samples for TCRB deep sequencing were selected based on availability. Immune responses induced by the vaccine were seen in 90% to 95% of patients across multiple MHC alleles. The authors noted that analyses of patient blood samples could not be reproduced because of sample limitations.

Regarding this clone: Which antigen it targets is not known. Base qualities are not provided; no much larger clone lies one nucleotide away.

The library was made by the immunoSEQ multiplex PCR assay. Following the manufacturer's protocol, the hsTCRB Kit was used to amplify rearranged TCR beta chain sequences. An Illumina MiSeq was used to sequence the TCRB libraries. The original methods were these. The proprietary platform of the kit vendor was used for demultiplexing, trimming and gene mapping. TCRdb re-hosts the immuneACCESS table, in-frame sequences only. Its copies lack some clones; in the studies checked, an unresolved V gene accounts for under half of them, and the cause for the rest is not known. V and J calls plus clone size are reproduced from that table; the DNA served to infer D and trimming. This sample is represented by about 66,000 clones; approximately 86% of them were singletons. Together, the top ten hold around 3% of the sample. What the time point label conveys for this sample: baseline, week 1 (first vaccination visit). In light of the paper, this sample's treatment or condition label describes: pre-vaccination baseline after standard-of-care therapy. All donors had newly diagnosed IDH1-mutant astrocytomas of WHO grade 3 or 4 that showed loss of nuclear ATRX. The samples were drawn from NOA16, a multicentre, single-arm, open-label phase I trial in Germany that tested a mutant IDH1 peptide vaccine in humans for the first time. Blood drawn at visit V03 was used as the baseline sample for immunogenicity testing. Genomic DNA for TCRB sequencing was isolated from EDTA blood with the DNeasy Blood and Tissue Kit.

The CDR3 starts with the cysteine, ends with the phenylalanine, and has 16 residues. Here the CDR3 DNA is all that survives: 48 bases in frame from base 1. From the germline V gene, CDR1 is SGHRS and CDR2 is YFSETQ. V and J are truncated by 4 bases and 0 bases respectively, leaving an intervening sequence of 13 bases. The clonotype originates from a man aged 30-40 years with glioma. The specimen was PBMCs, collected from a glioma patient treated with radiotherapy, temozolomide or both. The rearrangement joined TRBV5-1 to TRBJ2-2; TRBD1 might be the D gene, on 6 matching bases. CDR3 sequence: CASSGTGTPNTGELFF. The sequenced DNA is TGCGCCAGCAGCGGGACCGGGACACCGAACACCGGGGAGCTGTTTTTT.